These 15 T cell receptor beta chains share one sample of origin, sequenced in a study of blood T cell repertoires in COVID-19. The method was immunoSEQ multiplex PCR; TCRdb's version includes in-frame clones alone and lacks a portion of them. The sample has some 16,000 clones, about 81% seen once. The specimen sequenced was peripheral blood. These TCRs come from a man aged 55 to 70 with acute or convalescent COVID-19.

This chain links TRBV13 with TRBJ2-1, with 8 nucleotides matching TRBD1. With 8 bases clipped from V and 9 bases from J, the junction kept 15 bases outside the gene matches. The germline V gene encodes CDR1 PRHDT and CDR2 FYEKMQ (reference sequence). CDR3 length: 15 residues. CDR3 in amino acids: CASLFGGRGQSEQFF. DNA for the CDR3: TGTGCCAGCCTTTTTGGAGGCAGGGGGCAAAGTGAGCAGTTCTTC.

The chain couples TRBV6-4 to TRBJ1-6; 8 nucleotides align to TRBD1. The CDR3 consists of 15 residues. The V gene end was trimmed by 6 bases and the J gene end by 7 bases; junction bases not matched to a gene: 8. Germline V gives CDR1 MRHNA, CDR2 SNTAGT. The CDR3 region has the DNA TGTGCCAGCAGGAACACTAACAGGGGGAATTCACCCCTCCACTTT. Amino acids: CASRNTNRGNSPLHF.

V and J are TRBV12-3 or TRBV12-4 and TRBJ2-2, with unresolved D. Trimming took 4 bases from V and 6 from J, leaving 9 bases between them. There are 13 residues in the CDR3. The CDR3 sequence is CASSSRLAGELFF. DNA for the CDR3: TGTGCCAGCAGTTCTAGACTGGCCGGGGAGCTGTTTTTT.

The V gene is TRBV5-1, the J gene TRBJ1-1; D may be TRBD1 (6 bases). Germline CDR1 is SGHRS and CDR2 is YFSETQ. Deletions cut 4 bases from V and 0 bases from J, with 13 bases between. The CDR3 runs to 15 residues. The CDR3 reads CASSRLGTMNTEAFF. The CDR3 DNA follows: TGCGCCAGCAGCAGACTTGGGACAATGAACACTGAAGCTTTCTTT.

CDR3 in amino acids: CASSSGTSGGGGETQYF. The CDR3 coding sequence is TGTGCCAGCAGCTCAGGGACTAGCGGGGGAGGAGGGGAGACCCAGTACTTC. The chain has TRBV5-4 and TRBJ2-5; the match to TRBD2 covers 14 bases. Germline CDR1 and CDR2: SGHNT and YYREEE (reference sequence). There are 17 residues in the CDR3. V trimming: 3 bases; J trimming: 5 bases; junction bases outside the gene matches: 9.

J is TRBJ1-3 and V is TRBV5-4; D possibly corresponds to TRBD1 (6 bases). Trimming shortened V by 1 base and J by 0 bases, and 11 bases separated the two germline ends. Germline CDR1 and CDR2: SGHNT and YYREEE (reference sequence). There are 16 residues in the CDR3. CDR3 coding DNA: TGTGCCAGCAGCTTGTTCACAGGGAGCTCTGGAAACACCATATATTTT. Protein: CASSLFTGSSGNTIYF.

The rearrangement links TRBV29-1 to TRBJ2-3, with 10 bases aligning to TRBD2. Per germline, CDR1 SQVTM and CDR2 ANQGSEA. The CDR3 is made up of 14 amino acids. The trim removed 3 bases at V and 4 bases at J, leaving 4 bases unmatched. Here the CDR3 DNA reads TGCAGCGTTGATAGCGGGGGGTTGGCAGATACGCAGTATTTT. It specifies CSVDSGGLADTQYF.

The chain uses TRBV6-5 and TRBJ1-1; tentatively, D is TRBD1 (5 bases). Germline V gene lookup returns CDR1 MNHEY and CDR2 SVGAGI. The germline V and J ends were trimmed by 4 bases and 1 base, with 10 bases remaining between them. The CDR3 covers 14 residues. The DNA of the CDR3 is TGTGCCAGCAGTTCCTGGCAGGGGAACACTGAAGCTTTCTTT. Its protein product is CASSSWQGNTEAFF.

This sequence joins TRBV30 and TRBJ1-2, with a possible D match to TRBD1 (6 bases). Per germline, CDR1 GTSNPN and CDR2 SVGIG (reference sequence). This CDR3 contains 13 residues. Trimming cost V 4 bases and J 2 bases, with 11 bases left between them. The CDR3 loop is CAWMGGRNYGYTF. Written as DNA, the CDR3 is TGTGCCTGGATGGGGGGGCGGAACTATGGCTACACCTTC.

The V and J genes are TRBV18 and TRBJ1-2, with 7 nucleotides matching TRBD1. The CDR3 runs 14 residues. With 8 bases clipped from V and 7 bases from J, the junction kept 13 bases outside the gene matches. In germline, CDR1 is KGHSH, CDR2 LQKENI. Here the CDR3 reads CASVTPQGIGGYTF. In DNA, the CDR3 is TGTGCCAGCGTCACCCCACAGGGGATAGGTGGCTACACCTTC. The full variable domain, with the rest looked up from reference TRBV18 and TRBJ1-2, is NAGVMQNPRHLVRRRGQEARLRCSPMKGHSHVYWYRQLPEEGLKFMVYLQKENIIDESGMPKERFSAEFPKEGPSILRIQQVVRGDSAAYFCASVTPQGIGGYTFGSGTRLTVV.

The chain carries TRBV7-9 and TRBJ1-2; TRBD1 matches 7 bases. Germline V CDR1 and CDR2: SEHNR, FQNEAQ (reference sequence). The CDR3 is 13 residues long. V lost 5 bases and J lost 5; bases outside the gene matches: 5. Here the CDR3 DNA reads TGTGCCAGCAGCCGGGACAGTAATTATGGCTACACCTTC. It yields the protein CASSRDSNYGYTF.

The chain employs TRBV18 and TRBJ2-5; the match to TRBD2 covers 9 bases. J was trimmed by 3 bases and V by 2 bases; bases with no gene match: 1. Germline CDR1 is KGHSH and CDR2 is LQKENI. The CDR3 has 14 residues. CDR3 nucleotide sequence: TGTGCCAGCTCACCAAGCGGGGGGAAAGAGACCCAGTACTTC. This sequence encodes CASSPSGGKETQYF.

V is TRBV15 and J is TRBJ1-4; no clear D. Germline CDR1 LNHNV, CDR2 YYDKDF (reference sequence). The V end was cut by 5 bases, the J end by 8 bases, with 12 bases between. The CDR3 runs 13 residues. CDR3: CATSLRSGEKLFF. The CDR3 bases are TGTGCCACCAGCCTTCGGTCCGGGGAAAAACTGTTTTTT.

V gene TRBV7-2 combines with J gene TRBJ2-1; D possibly corresponds to TRBD2 (6 bases). V lost 2 bases and J lost 9, with 11 bases in between. CDR3 size: 13 residues. Germline CDR1 reads SGHTA; CDR2 reads FQGNSA. The CDR3 DNA follows: TGTGCCAGCAGCTTAATGGAGGGGACTGAGCAGTTCTTC. The encoded protein is CASSLMEGTEQFF.

V and J are TRBV5-1 and TRBJ2-2; no clear D gene. The CDR3 covers 13 residues. Germline CDR1 reads SGHRS; CDR2 reads YFSETQ. The germline V and J ends were trimmed by 0 bases and 6 bases, with 6 bases remaining between them. CDR3 nucleotides: TGCGCCAGCAGCTTGGACGGGTCCGGGGAGCTGTTTTTT. Translation gives CASSLDGSGELFF.